The rows below give T cell receptor beta chains drawn from one sample of a study of breast tumors, draining lymph nodes, adjacent tissues. TCRdb ran MiXCR on the multiplex PCR reads and lists one entry per CDR3 protein. There are 180,000 or so distinct CDR3 sequences in the sample; 30% to 40% occur only once, and approximately 4.3% lies in the top ten. The sequenced sample was axillary lymph node tissue. These TCRs come from a female donor with breast cancer. Some clones in this sample may be carry-over from other donors' samples. CDR3s include the opening cysteine and the closing phenylalanine or tryptophan. The order of the fields is clone size, D gene, V gene, J gene, CDR3 DNA, CDR3 protein. The D gene is left open where the match is weak. Only some rows state a clone size, as once, few, many or a class for expanded clones.

>many|NA|TRBV2|TRBJ2-7
TGTGCCAGCAGTGAAATGTCAGGGGTTAACTACGAGCAGTACTTC
CASSEMSGVNYEQYF
>many|NA|TRBV6-6|TRBJ2-1
TGTGCCAGCATCCCGAAAAGGGACTGGGACAATGAGCAGTTCTTC
CASIPKRDWDNEQFF
>many|NA|TRBV2|TRBJ1-2
TGTGCCAGCAGTGAGGACAGCTATGGCTACACCTTC
CASSEDSYGYTF
>few|TRBD1|TRBV6-5|TRBJ2-7
TGTGCCAGCAGTCACGGCCAGGGGGCGACCTACGAGCAGTACTTC
CASSHGQGATYEQYF
>NA|NA|TRBV6-6|TRBJ2-7
TGTGCCAGCAGCCCGTACCGAGGGCCCTACGAGCAGTACTTC
CASSPYRGPYEQYF
>many|NA|TRBV12-3/TRBV12-4|TRBJ1-2
TGTGCCAGCAGTACAGGGTATTCTAACTATGGCTACACCTTC
CASSTGYSNYGYTF
>many|NA|TRBV4-1|TRBJ1-4
TGCGCCAGCAGGGACTACAACCGCGAAAAACTGTTTTTT
CASRDYNREKLFF
>NA|TRBD2|TRBV11-3|TRBJ2-5
TGTGCCAGCAGCCCCCGGGAAGCGGGAGTGGAGACCCAGTACTTC
CASSPREAGVETQYF
>NA|NA|TRBV4-3|TRBJ2-4
TGCGCCAGCAGCCAAGAGCCGGGGGCGTCCAAAAACATTCAGTACTTC
CASSQEPGASKNIQYF
>NA|NA|TRBV10-3|TRBJ2-7
TGTGCCAGCATCGGCGAAGTTAGGAACTACGAGCAGTACTTC
CASIGEVRNYEQYF
>many|TRBD1|TRBV4-1|TRBJ1-2
TGCGCCAGCAGCCCGACAGGGGCCGGCTATGGCTACACCTTC
CASSPTGAGYGYTF
>NA|NA|TRBV9|TRBJ2-7
TGTGCCAGCAGCGTAGAGATAGGAGGGTCCGAGCAGTCCTTC
CASSVEIGGSEQSF
>once|TRBD1|TRBV11-1|TRBJ1-2
TGTGCCAGCAACCCGGACAGGGCCAACTATGGCTACACCTTC
CASNPDRANYGYTF
>NA|TRBD1|TRBV19|TRBJ2-1
TGTGCCAGCCCTAGGACAGGATTTTCCTACAATGAGCAGTTCTTC
CASPRTGFSYNEQFF
>many|NA|TRBV30|TRBJ1-6
TGTGCCTGGAGTGTAGGGCACGATAATTCACCCCTCCACTTT
CAWSVGHDNSPLHF
>many|NA|TRBV2|TRBJ1-4
TGTGCCAGCAGTGATACAGGGATCGGTGAAAAACTGTTTTTT
CASSDTGIGEKLFF
>NA|NA|TRBV27|TRBJ2-2
TGTGCCAGCACCCCTGCCTTGGGGACCGGGGAGCTGTTTTTT
CASTPALGTGELFF
>many|NA|TRBV19|TRBJ1-2
TGTGCCAGTACCCGATGGAACTATGGCTACACCTTC
CASTRWNYGYTF
>many|NA|TRBV10-2|TRBJ2-7
TGCGCCAGCAGTGAGTCACCCTACGAGCAGTACTTC
CASSESPYEQYF
>many|TRBD2|TRBV9|TRBJ2-1
TGTGCCAGCAGCGCTCCCGGCGGGAGACCCAATGAGCAGTTCTTC
CASSAPGGRPNEQFF
>NA|TRBD1|TRBV20-1|TRBJ2-3
TGCAGTGCCTTCGGACAGGGGAGGAATGAGCAGTATTTT
CSAFGQGRNEQYF
>NA|NA|TRBV20-1|TRBJ1-2
TGCAGTGCTTGGGGGCTAGTGGGTGGCTACACCTTC
CSAWGLVGGYTF
>NA|TRBD1|TRBV5-1|TRBJ1-4
TGCGCCAGCAGGCCCCCGACAGGGGGGGTTGTGGAAAAACTGTTTTTT
CASRPPTGGVVEKLFF
>NA|TRBD1|TRBV15|TRBJ1-4
TGTGCCACCAGCACCTGGGACACCAGGGGGGAAAAACTGTTTTTT
CATSTWDTRGEKLFF
>NA|TRBD2|TRBV2|TRBJ2-3
TGTGCCAGCAGTCCGGGACTAGCGGGAGGAAACACAGATACGCAGTATTTT
CASSPGLAGGNTDTQYF
>many|NA|TRBV5-5|TRBJ2-2
TGTGCCAGCAGCTTGGTCCAACAAAACACCGGGGAGCTGTTTTTT
CASSLVQQNTGELFF
>many|TRBD2|TRBV5-1|TRBJ2-5
TGCGCCAGCAGCTTGCAGCCCAGCGGGGGGACACAAGAGACCCAGTACTTC
CASSLQPSGGTQETQYF
>NA|TRBD2|TRBV28|TRBJ2-1
TGTGCCAGCAGTTCGCCGAGGACTAGCGGAGACAATGAGCAGTTCTTC
CASSSPRTSGDNEQFF
>many|TRBD1|TRBV2|TRBJ2-2
TGTGCCAGCAGGGGGGACAGGGATACCGGGGAGCTGTTTTTT
CASRGDRDTGELFF
>many|TRBD1|TRBV7-2|TRBJ1-6
TGTGCCAGCAGCTCCAGACAGGGGACCTACTTTTTTAGCTCCTATAATTCACCCCTCCACTTT
CASSSRQGTYFFSSYNSPLHF
>many|TRBD1|TRBV19|TRBJ2-7
TGTGCCACCCGGGACAGGGACTACGAGCAGTACTTC
CATRDRDYEQYF
>many|NA|TRBV3-1|TRBJ1-4
TGTGCCAGCAGCCAAGCGTCGGATAATGAAAAACTGTTTTTT
CASSQASDNEKLFF
>NA|TRBD2|TRBV12-3/TRBV12-4|TRBJ2-1
TGTGCCAGCAGAACAGCGGGAGCGGAGGGTGAGCAGTTCTTC
CASRTAGAEGEQFF
>NA|NA|TRBV6-6|TRBJ2-6
TGTGCCAGCAGGCAGTCTGGGGCCGACGTCCTGACTTTC
CASRQSGADVLTF
>many|TRBD2|TRBV7-2|TRBJ2-3
TGTGCCAGCAGCCGCCGGGCAAACCCAGGACTAGCGGTCACAGATACGCAGTATTTT
CASSRRANPGLAVTDTQYF
>many|NA|TRBV6-2/TRBV6-3|TRBJ2-7
TGTGCCAGCAGTTTGCGTCACGAGCAGTACTTC
CASSLRHEQYF
>many|NA|TRBV7-8|TRBJ1-2
TGTGCCAGCAGCTTAGAGCGGAACTATGGCTACACCTTC
CASSLERNYGYTF
>many|NA|TRBV20-1|TRBJ1-4
TGCAGTGCTAGACAGGGGAGAGAAAAACTGTTTTTT
CSARQGREKLFF
>many|TRBD2|TRBV20-1|TRBJ2-1
TGCAGTGCTAGAGGGGGGGGAACCAACAATGAGCAGTTCTTC
CSARGGGTNNEQFF
>many|NA|TRBV12-3/TRBV12-4|TRBJ1-3
TGTGCCAGCGGGGGTGCCGCTGGAAACACCATATATTTT
CASGGAAGNTIYF
>many|NA|TRBV5-6|TRBJ1-3
TGTGCCAGCAACCGGGTGGGGAACTCTGGAAACACCATATATTTT
CASNRVGNSGNTIYF
>NA|TRBD2|TRBV6-1|TRBJ2-5
TGTGTCGGCAGTGAAGCTGGACTAGCGGGAGGGCCAGGGAAGACCCAGTACTTC
CVGSEAGLAGGPGKTQYF
>many|TRBD1|TRBV10-3|TRBJ1-2
TGTGCCATCAGTGAGTCTTCGGGACAGTTGATCTTC
CAISESSGQLIF
>once|NA|TRBV7-8|TRBJ2-3
TGTGCCAGCAGCCCATCGCGTGGAATTGTCACAGATACGCAGTATTTT
CASSPSRGIVTDTQYF
>many|NA|TRBV5-1|TRBJ2-3
TGCGCCAGCAGCTCTCCGAGAAGAGGGAATACGCAGTATTTT
CASSSPRRGNTQYF
>NA|TRBD2|TRBV27|TRBJ2-1
TGTGCCAGCAGGACTAGCGCTAGCTCCTACAATGAGCAGTTCTTC
CASRTSASSYNEQFF
>NA|TRBD2|TRBV28|TRBJ2-7
TGTGCCAGCAGTTTAGTTGGACTAGCGGGAGGTGGCGAGCAGTACTTC
CASSLVGLAGGGEQYF
>many|NA|TRBV4-3|TRBJ2-1
TGCGCCAGCAGCCAGGAACATACTGGTCTTGGTCTTTTAGAGCAGTTCTTC
CASSQEHTGLGLLEQFF
>many|TRBD2|TRBV5-8|TRBJ2-1
TGTGCCAGCAGCGGGACTAGCGGAGGGGAGAGTGAGCAGTTCTTC
CASSGTSGGESEQFF